This T cell receptor (beta chain) emerged from a study of beta chain features in type 1 diabetes. Study overall: Patients did not differ from healthy donors in age, gender or cell yield.

General observations from the study: Researchers caution that PCR might favor shorter templates, equally among patients and controls. The study found that naive, central memory and Treg TCRB repertoires appeared more similar in patients than in healthy donors.

The CDR3 loop spans 14 amino acids. V was shortened by 10 bases and J by 3 bases, with 17 bases between the two germline ends. CDR1 is MNHEY, CDR2 SVGAGI, per germline. In the case of this clone: Its antigen remains unidentified.

Expressed TCRB transcripts were sequenced because the isolated RNA had all been reverse transcribed beforehand. Profiling relied on immunoSEQ multiplex PCR, and the TCRdb table lists in-frame clones only, not all of them. The repertoire holds 450,000 to 600,000 clones, with 30% as singletons. The chain combines TRBV6-5 with TRBJ2-3; a weak D match, TRBD2 (5 bases). The sequencing input was naive CD4+ T cells from blood. This clonotype originated in a man aged 18 to 29 in good health. The CDR3 DNA follows: TGTGCCACCAGAGCGGTGGCGTCTACAGATACGCAGTATTTT. Protein product: CATRAVASTDTQYF.